This T cell receptor (beta chain) stems from a study of molecular identifiers for immune sequencing clone quantification. The CDR3 runs 16 residues. Germline V gene data show CDR1 as LGHNT and CDR2 as FRNRAP. After removal of 1 base from V and 4 bases from J, the junction contained 5 bases not matched to a gene. Every naive CD8 library was made from between about 17,000 and 1,100,000 sorted cells with 10%, 30% or 50% RNA. Naive CD8 T cells were sorted as CD8+CD4-CCR7+CD45RA+. Previously described methods and listed TCR primers were employed for the bulk TCR libraries. MiXCR was run by TCRdb on the PCR reads, yielding one entry per CDR3 protein. The table shows about 640,000 distinct CDR3 sequences, with roughly 21% occurring only once. On this clonotype: Its target is unknown.

Study results and limitations: Clones above 20 RNA copies contained over 97% of effector molecules but under 1% of naive ones.

The sequence derives from a human donor in good health. Some libraries in this study had Jurkat cell RNA spiked in. The chain is built from TRBV12-5 and TRBJ2-7; 12 bases line up with TRBD1. The sequenced sample consisted of naive CD8+ T cells from blood, with Jurkat cell RNA spiked in. As for subset: FACS-sorted CD8+CD4-CCR7+CD45RA+ naive T cells. CDR3 DNA sequence: TGTGCTAGTGGTTTGGCCCGGGACAGGGGGCCTTACGAGCAGTACTTC. Protein sequence: CASGLARDRGPYEQYF. Drawing the rest from reference TRBV12-5 and TRBJ2-7, the complete variable domain is DARVTQTPRHKVTEMGQEVTMRCQPILGHNTVFWYRQTMMQGLELLAYFRNRAPLDDSGMPKDRFSAEMPDATLATLKIQPSEPRDSAVYFCASGLARDRGPYEQYFGPGTRLTVT.